The 23 T cell receptor beta chains reported below all come from one sample, sequenced in a study of CD8 T cells in Susac syndrome. Reverse transcription of roughly 0.5 to 1 ug RNA was carried out with random hexamers. TCRdb called the immunoSEQ multiplex PCR reads again in MiXCR, with one record for every CDR3 protein. The data show some 68,000 distinct CDR3 sequences, just over 90% seen once. The sequenced sample was CD4+ T cells from PBMCs. These receptors originate from a human donor with Susac syndrome.

The V call is TRBV3-1, the J call TRBJ2-3; TRBD2 agrees at 9 bases. The CDR3 is made up of 14 amino acids. CDR1 and CDR2 (germline): LGHDT, YNNKEL (reference sequence). V was pared by 4 bases and J by 4 bases, with 3 bases of the junction left unmatched. CDR3 DNA sequence: TGTGCCAGCAGCCGGACTAGCGAATCAGATACGCAGTATTTT. Encoded protein: CASSRTSESDTQYF.

V is TRBV12-3 or TRBV12-4 and J is TRBJ2-6, with no clear D. The CDR3 totals 13 residues. V was cut by 2 bases and J by 7 bases, with 6 bases left in between. The CDR3 spells CASSLIDANVLTF. Written as DNA, the CDR3 is TGTGCCAGCAGTTTAATCGATGCCAACGTCCTGACTTTC.

The chain carries TRBV3-1 and TRBJ2-7; D ambiguous. The ends were cut back, 1 base at V and 3 bases at J, with 1 base in the middle. Germline loops: CDR1 LGHDT, CDR2 YNNKEL (reference sequence). The CDR3 is made up of 11 amino acids. CDR3 protein: CASSQGYEQYF. The CDR3 bases are TGTGCCAGCAGCCAAGGCTACGAGCAGTACTTC.

The chain is built from TRBV5-1 and TRBJ2-1, with 7 bases identical to TRBD2. Germline CDR1 and CDR2: SGHRS and YFSETQ. The CDR3 runs to 15 residues. V trimming: 2 bases; J trimming: 7 bases; junction bases outside the gene matches: 9. This CDR3 reads CASSFDGGTYNEQFF. The DNA of the CDR3 is TGCGCCAGCAGCTTCGACGGGGGGACTTATAATGAGCAGTTCTTC.

This chain uses TRBV19 with TRBJ2-3; maybe TRBD2 (6 bases). The V end lost 9 bases, the J end lost 2 bases, and 15 bases lay between the germline ends. Per the germline V gene, CDR1 is LNHDA and CDR2 is SQIVND (reference sequence). The length of the CDR3 is 14 residues. In DNA form, the CDR3 reads TGTGCCAGCTCCACCGGGACTGTCACAGATACGCAGTATTTT. Translated: CASSTGTVTDTQYF.

The V call is TRBV12-3 or TRBV12-4, the J call TRBJ1-4; TRBD1 might be the D (6 bases). CDR3 length equals 15 residues. V was trimmed by 6 bases and J by 2 bases, leaving 13 bases between them. In DNA form, the CDR3 reads TGTGCCAGCAGCATCGACAGGCTTACTAATGAAAAACTGTTTTTT. It codes for CASSIDRLTNEKLFF.

This chain joins TRBV5-4 and TRBJ2-4; tentatively, D is TRBD1 (6 bases). V was shortened by 1 base and J by 2 bases, with 10 bases between the two germline ends. The CDR3 runs 15 residues. The germline gives CDR1 SGHNT, CDR2 YYREEE (reference sequence). CDR3 in DNA: TGTGCCAGCAGCTTGACAACAGGGTCCAAAAACATTCAGTACTTC. Amino acid sequence: CASSLTTGSKNIQYF.

This chain uses TRBV7-2 with TRBJ1-5, with D perhaps matching TRBD1 (5 bases). Germline CDR1 SGHTA, CDR2 FQGNSA. The length of the CDR3 is 14 residues. V dropped 2 bases and J dropped 5 bases, with 10 bases sitting between them. The CDR3 DNA reads TGTGCCAGCAGCTTAAGGCAGGGCGATCAGCCCCAGCATTTT. Its translation: CASSLRQGDQPQHF. Drawing the rest from reference TRBV7-2 and TRBJ1-5, the complete variable domain is GAGVSQSPSNKVTEKGKDVELRCDPISGHTALYWYRQSLGQGLEFLIYFQGNSAPDKSGLPSDRFSAERTGGSVSTLTIQRTQQEDSAVYLCASSLRQGDQPQHFGDGTRLSIL.

The rearrangement uses TRBV15 and TRBJ1-1; a weak D match, TRBD1 (5 bases). Trimming pared 0 bases from V and 4 bases from J, leaving 9 bases between. From germline, CDR1 is LNHNV and CDR2 YYDKDF (reference sequence). This CDR3 is 14 amino acids long. The CDR3, as DNA: TGTGCCACCAGCAGAGATTACCAGGGCACTGAAGCTTTCTTT. Residues: CATSRDYQGTEAFF.

This clonotype came up once. The chain employs TRBV12-3 or TRBV12-4 and TRBJ1-6; maybe TRBD1 (5 bases). This CDR3 spans 15 amino acids. Trimming pared 4 bases from V and 7 bases from J, leaving 14 bases between. CDR3 sequence: CASSSPGRTNSPLHF. CDR3 in DNA: TGTGCCAGCAGTTCCCCGGGACGGACGAATTCACCCCTCCACTTT.

The chain has TRBV6-5 and TRBJ2-3; no clear D. The CDR3 has 13 residues. Germline CDR1 and CDR2: MNHEY and SVGAGI. V was clipped by 6 bases and J by 0 bases, with 7 bases between them. The CDR3 DNA sequence: TGTGCCAGCAGAAGGAGTAGCACAGATACGCAGTATTTT. Residues: CASRRSSTDTQYF.

The CDR3 loop is CASSLELNRRWPETQYF. CDR3 bases: TGTGCCAGCAGCTTGGAGCTAAACAGACGATGGCCAGAGACCCAGTACTTC. The J gene is TRBJ2-5, the V gene TRBV5-6, with unresolved D. V was cut by 0 bases and J by 4 bases, with 19 bases left in between. Germline V gene lookup returns CDR1 SGHDT and CDR2 YYEEEE. The CDR3 spans 17 residues.

The rearrangement joins TRBV28 to TRBJ2-2; 7 nucleotides match TRBD1. The junction had 5 bases not matched to a gene; V was cut back by 1 base and J by 3 bases. The CDR3 is made up of 16 amino acids. Germline V CDR1 and CDR2: MDHEN, SYDVKM. The CDR3 here is CASSLSWTGDTGELFF. For the CDR3, the DNA is TGTGCCAGCAGTTTATCCTGGACAGGTGACACCGGGGAGCTGTTTTTT.

The J gene is TRBJ2-3, the V gene TRBV23-1; D is possibly TRBD1 (5 bases). TRBV23-1 is treated as an ORF (open reading frame) with a function not yet certain. Trimming left V 0 bases short and J 4 bases short, with 14 bases between. The CDR3 runs 16 residues. CDR3 loop: CASSQSRQGEADTQYF. Here the CDR3 DNA reads TGCGCCAGCAGTCAATCGCGCCAGGGCGAGGCAGATACGCAGTATTTT.

This clonotype has just a few counts. CDR3 protein: CASSHRGTEAFF. The CDR3 nucleotides read TGTGCCAGTAGTCACAGGGGCACTGAAGCTTTCTTT. The J gene is TRBJ1-1, the V gene TRBV19, with 7 bases fitting TRBD1. The germline V gene has CDR1 LNHDA and CDR2 SQIVND (reference sequence). CDR3 length equals 12 residues. The J segment lost 4 bases and the V segment lost 5 bases, leaving 1 base of the junction unmatched.

This clonotype has a single count. V gene TRBV11-1 combines with J gene TRBJ2-1, with no clear D. From germline, CDR1 is SGHAT and CDR2 FQDESV (reference sequence). V gave up 1 base and J gave up 10 bases, with 11 bases separating them. This CDR3 has 13 amino acids. This CDR3 is CASSLVSTEEQFF. As DNA, the CDR3 is TGTGCCAGCAGCTTAGTTTCCACGGAGGAGCAGTTCTTC.

CDR3 nucleotide sequence: TGCGCCAGCAGCCCCGGACAGGGCTCTTTTAAAGGTGAAGCTTTCTTT. Translated: CASSPGQGSFKGEAFF. The chain joins TRBV5-1 to TRBJ1-1; the match to TRBD1 covers 8 bases. The CDR3 is 16 residues long. Trimming removed 4 bases from V and 7 bases from J; junction bases left unmatched: 15. Germline V gene sequence: CDR1 SGHRS, CDR2 YFSETQ. Full variable domain (remainder filled in from reference TRBV5-1 and TRBJ1-1): KAGVTQTPRYLIKTRGQQVTLSCSPISGHRSVSWYQQTPGQGLQFLFEYFSETQRNKGNFPGRFSGRQFSNSRSEMNVSTLELGDSALYLCASSPGQGSFKGEAFFGQGTRLTVV.

This sequence joins TRBV11-2 and TRBJ2-1; D gene ambiguous. V was cut by 2 bases and J by 8 bases, with 13 bases left in between. In germline, CDR1 is SGHAT, CDR2 FQNNGV. The CDR3 totals 14 residues. The CDR3 DNA reads as TGTGCCAGCAGCTTATCACAACGAGGCCATGAGCAGTTCTTC. Residues: CASSLSQRGHEQFF.

This clonotype was recorded once. One junction end does not reproduce the germline sequence, and a read error may be involved. The chain employs TRBV28 and TRBJ2-3; 7 bases map to TRBD2. The CDR3 length is 17 residues. CDR1 MDHEN and CDR2 SYDVKM come from the germline V gene. DNA for the CDR3: TGTGCCAGCAGTTTAGCGGGGGAAGCCCCTAGCACAAATACGCAGTATTTT. This sequence encodes CASSLAGEAPSTNTQYF.

Worth noting for this clonotype: At one end the junction does not follow the germline gene, possibly because of a read error. The CDR3, as DNA: TGTGCCAGCAGGGAAGGGGGCCCTGGCTATGGCTACACCTTC. Translated: CASREGGPGYGYTF. The chain couples TRBV2 to TRBJ1-2; 7 positions match TRBD1. The CDR3 runs to 14 residues. Germline CDR1 and CDR2: SNHLY and FYNNEI.

The chain has TRBV10-3 and TRBJ2-7; possible D gene TRBD1, 5 bases. This CDR3 region has 17 residues. Germline V gene data show CDR1 as ENHRY and CDR2 as SYGVKD. Trimming pared 0 bases from V and 6 bases from J, leaving 21 bases between. The CDR3 nucleotides read TGTGCCATCAGTGAGTCTGTTTCGACAGAACAAGGTGGCGAGCAGTACTTC. Translated, it gives CAISESVSTEQGGEQYF.

V usage is TRBV6-1 and J usage is TRBJ1-5; the match to TRBD1 covers 9 bases. The V segment lost 7 bases and the J segment 0 bases; nucleotides outside the gene matches: 7. In germline, CDR1 is MNHNS, CDR2 SASEGT. This CDR3 contains 16 residues. The CDR3 DNA reads as TGTGCCAGCAAGGGACAGGGCTTCACTAGCAATCAGCCCCAGCATTTT. Amino acids: CASKGQGFTSNQPQHF.

V gene TRBV3-1 combines with J gene TRBJ1-5; 7 bases are a match to TRBD1. The CDR3 sequence is 14 residues long. Per the germline V gene, CDR1 is LGHDT and CDR2 is YNNKEL (reference sequence). Trimming at V came to 5 bases and at J to 6 bases, leaving 7 bases not matched to a gene. CDR3 sequence: CASSYGQEGQPQHF. CDR3 nucleotides: TGTGCCAGCAGCTATGGACAGGAGGGTCAGCCCCAGCATTTT.